This record looks at one T cell receptor beta chain sequence and its context. A read error is the likely source, as a far larger clone sits one nucleotide away. This sample stems from a study of shared clonotypes between healthy human individuals. Study-wide context: The study enrolled a couple of women and a few men aged 18 to 49.

Generated by immunoSEQ multiplex PCR, the TCRdb table keeps only in-frame clones and is missing some. The sample lists 450,000 to 500,000 clones; 81% were seen once. All participating donors were Caucasian adults from Nashville, Tennessee. CDR1 and CDR2 (germline): SNHLY, FYNNEI. The CDR3 contains 11 residues. The gene calls are TRBV2 and TRBJ2-1, with 10 bases that match TRBD2. The sequencing input was PBMCs. This clonotype was obtained from a woman in her 40s in good health. Some clones in this sample may be carry-over from other donors' samples. In DNA, the CDR3 is TGTACCAGCAGTTCCGGGACTAGCGCCCTCTTC. It encodes CTSSSGTSALF.